These T cell receptor beta chains were read from a single sample in a study. TCRdb processed the 5' RACE reads anew with MiXCR; each CDR3 protein has one entry. The sample lists fewer than 55,000 distinct CDR3 sequences, approximately 23% occurring once. Specimen: Tregs sorted from a lymph node. Receptor source: a female donor with breast cancer. Both conserved end residues are part of each CDR3. D genes are given only for firm matches. Some rows have no size entry. The others give once, few or many, or a class for an expanded clone.

>TRBJ2-1|TRBV5-6|many|NA
TGTGCCAGCAGCTTGGGTGACAGGTCCTACAATGAGCAGTTCTTC
CASSLGDRSYNEQFF
>TRBJ1-6|TRBV27|few|TRBD1
TGTGCCAGCAGTTTAAGGGGGCGGAATTCACCCCTCCACTTT
CASSLRGRNSPLHF
>TRBJ2-1|TRBV24-1|NA|TRBD1
TGTGCCACCAGTTCAGGGGGCTTTGAGCAGTTCTTC
CATSSGGFEQFF
>TRBJ2-7|TRBV13|few|NA
TGTGCCAGCAGCGCCTCTGGCTACGAGCAGTACTTC
CASSASGYEQYF
>TRBJ1-1|TRBV11-2|many|TRBD1
TGTGCCAGCAGCTTCGAAGGGGGCGGTGAAGCTTTCTTT
CASSFEGGGEAFF
>TRBJ2-3|TRBV6-6|NA|NA
TGTGCCAGCAGCCAACAGGCAGATACGCAGTATTTT
CASSQQADTQYF
>TRBJ2-4|TRBV7-3|many|TRBD2
TGTGCCAGCAGCGTCGCCGGGACTAGCGGAAACATTCAGTACTTC
CASSVAGTSGNIQYF
>TRBJ2-2|TRBV9|many|NA
TGTGCCAGCAGCCTGGGGGGCACCGGGGAGCTGTTTTTT
CASSLGGTGELFF
>TRBJ2-2|TRBV5-1|NA|NA
TGCGCCAGCAGCTTGGCCGGACAAAACACCGGGGAGCTGTTTTTT
CASSLAGQNTGELFF
>TRBJ1-1|TRBV5-4|few|NA
TGTGCCAGCACCACGAGGGGTGCGGGACGAGAAGCTTTCTTT
CASTTRGAGREAFF
>TRBJ2-7|TRBV28|many|TRBD2
TGTGCCAGCAGTCCTACTCTAGCGGGGGTAGAGCAGTACTTC
CASSPTLAGVEQYF
>TRBJ2-1|TRBV6-6|many|NA
TGTGCCAGCAGTTACTCGACCATAGGGGGTTCCTACAATGAGCAGTTCTTC
CASSYSTIGGSYNEQFF
>TRBJ2-5|TRBV28|many|NA
TGTGCCAGCAGGATAATAAAAGAGACCCAGTACTTC
CASRIIKETQYF